The present entry profiles one TCR beta chain with its context. Its antigen remains unknown. A much larger clone lies one base from this, so it may be a read error. This sample is part of a study of blood T cells in healthy people across ages. The study's findings and limits: Per-million-T-cell TCR beta diversity fell roughly linearly with age.

Using a J-beta primer mix together with a sample-barcoded 5' primer, a second PCR was run for about 6 to 12 cycles. Every cDNA molecule bore a tag from a template-switch adaptor containing 12 random nucleotides. TCRdb passed the 5' RACE reads through MiXCR, listing each CDR3 protein once. The table has some 900,000 distinct CDR3 sequences, around 46% seen once; the top ten hold under 15%. The CDR3 runs to 14 residues. Germline V gene sequence: CDR1 SGHAT, CDR2 FQNNGV. V lost 1 base to trimming and J lost 5 bases, with 10 bases between them. The individuals who served as donors were healthy Caucasians living in Russia, aged roughly 6 to 95.

The TCR originated in a man aged 30 to 39 in good health. The rearrangement links TRBV11-2 to TRBJ2-3; D unresolved. Sequencing was performed on blood. CDR3 coding DNA: TGTGCCAGCAGCTTAGGTCCTGCCGGAGATACGCAGTATTTT. Residues: CASSLGPAGDTQYF. Supplemented by reference TRBV11-2 and TRBJ2-3, the full variable domain reads EAGVAQSPRYKIIEKRQSVAFWCNPISGHATLYWYQQILGQGPKLLIQFQNNGVVDDSQLPKDRFSAERLKGVDSTLKIQPAKLEDSAVYLCASSLGPAGDTQYFGPGTRLTVL.